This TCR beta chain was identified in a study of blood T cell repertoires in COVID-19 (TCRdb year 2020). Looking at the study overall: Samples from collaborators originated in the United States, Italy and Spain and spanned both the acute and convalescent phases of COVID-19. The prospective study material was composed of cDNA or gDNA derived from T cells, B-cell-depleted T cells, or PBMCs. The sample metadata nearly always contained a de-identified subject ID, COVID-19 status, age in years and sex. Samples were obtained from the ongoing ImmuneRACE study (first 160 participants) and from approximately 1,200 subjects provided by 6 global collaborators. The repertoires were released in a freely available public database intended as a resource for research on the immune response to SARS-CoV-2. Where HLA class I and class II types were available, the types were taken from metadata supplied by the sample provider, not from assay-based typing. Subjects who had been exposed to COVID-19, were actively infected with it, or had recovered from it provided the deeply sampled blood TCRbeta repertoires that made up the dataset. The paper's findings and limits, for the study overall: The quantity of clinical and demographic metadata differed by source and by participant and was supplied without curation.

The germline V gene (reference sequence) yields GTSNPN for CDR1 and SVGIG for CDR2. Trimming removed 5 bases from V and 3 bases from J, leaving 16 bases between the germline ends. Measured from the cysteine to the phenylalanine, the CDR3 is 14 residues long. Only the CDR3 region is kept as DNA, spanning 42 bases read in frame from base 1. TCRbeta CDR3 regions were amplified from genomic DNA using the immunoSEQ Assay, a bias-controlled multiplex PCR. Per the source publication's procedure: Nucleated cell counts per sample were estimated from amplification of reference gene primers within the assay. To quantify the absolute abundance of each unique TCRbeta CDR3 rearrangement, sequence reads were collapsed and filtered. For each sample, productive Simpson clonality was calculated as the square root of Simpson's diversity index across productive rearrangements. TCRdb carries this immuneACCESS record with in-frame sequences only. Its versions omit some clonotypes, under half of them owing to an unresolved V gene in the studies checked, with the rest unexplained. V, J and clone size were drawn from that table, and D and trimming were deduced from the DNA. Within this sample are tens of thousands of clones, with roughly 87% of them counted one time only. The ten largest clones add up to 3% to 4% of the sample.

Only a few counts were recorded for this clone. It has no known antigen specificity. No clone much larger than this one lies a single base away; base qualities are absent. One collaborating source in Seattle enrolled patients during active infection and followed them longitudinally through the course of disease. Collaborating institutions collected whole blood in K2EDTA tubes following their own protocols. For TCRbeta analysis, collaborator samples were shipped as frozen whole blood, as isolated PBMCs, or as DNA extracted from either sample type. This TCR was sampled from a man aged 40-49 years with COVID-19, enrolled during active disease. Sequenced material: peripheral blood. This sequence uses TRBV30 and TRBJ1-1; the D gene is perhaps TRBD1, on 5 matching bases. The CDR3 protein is CAWSKSGGYTEAFF. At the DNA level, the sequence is TGTGCCTGGTCGAAATCCGGGGGGTACACTGAAGCTTTCTTT. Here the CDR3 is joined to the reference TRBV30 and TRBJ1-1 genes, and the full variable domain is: SQTIHQWPATLVQPVGSPLSLECTVEGTSNPNLYWYRQAAGRGLQLLFYSVGIGQISSEVPQNLSASRPQDRQFILSSKKLLLSDSGFYLCAWSKSGGYTEAFFGQGTRLTVV.